This TCR beta chain is drawn from a study of blood T cell repertoires in COVID-19. Overall study: Sites in the United States, Italy and Spain provided acute and convalescent COVID-19 samples. T cells, B-cell-depleted T cells, or PBMCs provided the cDNA or gDNA that served as material.

Germline trimming cut 6 bases from V and 4 bases from J; bases unmatched to any gene: 2. The CDR3 has 13 amino acids. Per germline, CDR1 SNHLY and CDR2 FYNNEI. Original methodology: Reference gene primer amplification gave estimated nucleated cell counts. Sequenced by immunoSEQ multiplex PCR; TCRdb stores in-frame clones only, minus some. V and J calls and clone size are those listed in that table; D and trimming were worked out from the DNA. The table has 50,000 to 65,000 clones, around 93% seen once. Input material: peripheral blood. The TCR comes from a woman aged 55-70 years with active or convalescent COVID-19. The V and J genes are TRBV2 and TRBJ1-3, with 8 nucleotides matching TRBD1. CDR3 DNA sequence: TGTGCCAGCAGGACAGGGGTCGGAAACACCATATATTTT. It codes for CASRTGVGNTIYF.